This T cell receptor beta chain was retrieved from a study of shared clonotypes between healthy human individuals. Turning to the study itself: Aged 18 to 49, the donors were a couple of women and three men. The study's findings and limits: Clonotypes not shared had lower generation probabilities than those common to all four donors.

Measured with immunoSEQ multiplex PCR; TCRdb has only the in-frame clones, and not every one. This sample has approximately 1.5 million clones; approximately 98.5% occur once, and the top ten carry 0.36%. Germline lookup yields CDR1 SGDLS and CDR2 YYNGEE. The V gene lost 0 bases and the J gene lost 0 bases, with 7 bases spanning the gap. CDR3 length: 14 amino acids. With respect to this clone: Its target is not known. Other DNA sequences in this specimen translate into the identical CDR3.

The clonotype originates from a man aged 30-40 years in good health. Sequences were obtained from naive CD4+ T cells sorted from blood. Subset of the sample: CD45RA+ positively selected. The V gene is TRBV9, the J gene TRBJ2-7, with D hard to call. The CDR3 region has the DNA TGTGCCAGCAGCGTAGACCCGGACTCCTACGAGCAGTACTTC. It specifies CASSVDPDSYEQYF.